Each of the 6 T cell receptor beta chains below was sequenced from the same sample in a study of cytomegalovirus exposure and HLA in healthy donors. 13 Jbeta primers and 60 Vbeta primers were used for the PCR. Repertoires were generated with immunoSEQ multiplex PCR, while TCRdb's copy carries only in-frame clones and drops some. The listing records 150,000 or so clones. Sequenced sample: PBMCs. The receptors shown here come from a woman aged 45-65 years in good health and CMV-seronegative.

This chain links TRBV9 with TRBJ2-1; D not certain. This CDR3 region has 12 residues. V was pared by 0 bases and J by 6 bases, with 4 bases between. Germline V gene data show CDR1 as SGDLS and CDR2 as YYNGEE. In DNA form, the CDR3 reads TGTGCCAGCAGCGTAGCAGGCAATGAGCAGTTCTTC. Protein: CASSVAGNEQFF.

The chain joins TRBV7-2 to TRBJ2-3, with 9 positions matching TRBD1. The CDR3 extends over 15 amino acids. V was clipped by 5 bases and J by 1 base; unmatched bases: 4. CDR1 SGHTA and CDR2 FQGNSA come from the germline V gene. DNA of the CDR3: TGTGCCAGCAGCCTCCGGGACAGGGGCACAGATACGCAGTATTTT. It yields the protein CASSLRDRGTDTQYF.

This CDR3 is CASSFRTGGYGYTF. The CDR3, as DNA: TGTGCCAGCAGCTTCCGGACAGGGGGCTATGGCTACACCTTC. J is TRBJ1-2 and V is TRBV5-8; the match to TRBD1 covers 10 bases. V lost 2 bases, J lost 4 bases, and 2 bases stayed unmatched. CDR3 size: 14 residues. Germline CDR1 reads SGHTS; CDR2 reads YDEGEE.

The chain is built from TRBV4-1 and TRBJ2-7; 7 bases line up with TRBD2. Per the germline V gene, CDR1 is MGHRA and CDR2 is YSYEKL. V was clipped by 2 bases and J by 6 bases; unmatched bases: 10. The CDR3 length is 15 residues. CDR3 loop: CASSQILREEGEQYF. The CDR3 DNA reads as TGCGCCAGCAGCCAAATTTTACGGGAGGAAGGCGAGCAGTACTTC.

V gene TRBV7-2 combines with J gene TRBJ2-3; D is ambiguous. V lost 5 bases, J lost 0 bases, and 12 bases lay in between. The length of the CDR3 is 15 residues. Germline loops: CDR1 SGHTA, CDR2 FQGNSA. CDR3 bases: TGTGCCAGCAGCCCCCAGCGTGCCAGCACAGATACGCAGTATTTT. Amino acid sequence: CASSPQRASTDTQYF.

The rearrangement uses TRBV12-5 and TRBJ2-5; 10 bases align to TRBD1. V was pared by 7 bases and J by 2 bases, with 16 bases of the junction left unmatched. Germline loops: CDR1 LGHNT, CDR2 FRNRAP. The CDR3 consists of 18 residues. CDR3 sequence: CASAHPRDRGMGQETQYF. The CDR3 bases are TGTGCTAGTGCCCACCCCCGGGACAGGGGAATGGGACAAGAGACCCAGTACTTC.